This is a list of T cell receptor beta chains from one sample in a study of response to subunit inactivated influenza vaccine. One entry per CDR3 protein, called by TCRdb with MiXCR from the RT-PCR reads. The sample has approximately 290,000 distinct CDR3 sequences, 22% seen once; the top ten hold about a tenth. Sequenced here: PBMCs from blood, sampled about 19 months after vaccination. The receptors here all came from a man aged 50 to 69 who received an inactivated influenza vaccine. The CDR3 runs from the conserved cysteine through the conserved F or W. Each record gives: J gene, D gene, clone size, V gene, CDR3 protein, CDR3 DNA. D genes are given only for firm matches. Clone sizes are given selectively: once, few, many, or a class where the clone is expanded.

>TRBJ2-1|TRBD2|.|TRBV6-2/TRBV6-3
CASSYARRTGTSGGYNEQFF
TGTGCCAGCAGTTACGCACGGAGAACCGGGACTAGCGGGGGATACAATGAGCAGTTCTTC
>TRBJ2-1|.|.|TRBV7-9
CASTNGPHYNEQFF
TGTGCCAGCACTAACGGACCCCACTACAATGAGCAGTTCTTC
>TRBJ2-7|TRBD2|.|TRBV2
CASSEGTSYEQYF
TGTGCCAGCAGTGAGGGGACTAGTTACGAGCAGTACTTC
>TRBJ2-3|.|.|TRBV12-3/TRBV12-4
CASSSGGGFTDTQYF
TGTGCCAGCAGTTCCGGGGGAGGTTTCACAGATACGCAGTATTTT
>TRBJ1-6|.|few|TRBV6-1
CASSAARGPGNSPLHF
TGTGCCAGCAGTGCCGCCCGAGGACCCGGGAATTCACCCCTCCACTTT
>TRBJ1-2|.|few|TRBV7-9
CASGQAIYYGYTF
TGTGCCAGTGGCCAGGCAATTTATTATGGCTACACCTTC
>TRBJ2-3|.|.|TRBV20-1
CSARDRRQSTDTQYF
TGCAGTGCTAGAGATCGAAGGCAGAGCACAGATACGCAGTATTTT
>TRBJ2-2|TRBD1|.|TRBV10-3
CAISGFDRGLTGELFF
TGTGCCATCAGTGGGTTCGACAGGGGGCTCACCGGGGAGCTGTTTTTT
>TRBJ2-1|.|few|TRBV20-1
CSARDLYNEQFF
TGCAGTGCTAGGGACCTTTACAATGAGCAGTTCTTC
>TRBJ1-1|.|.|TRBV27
CASSLVGFAAVNTEAFF
TGTGCCAGCAGTTTGGTGGGATTTGCGGCTGTGAACACTGAAGCTTTCTTT
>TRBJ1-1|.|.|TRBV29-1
CSVDKGGVFTEAFF
TGCAGCGTTGATAAGGGGGGCGTTTTCACTGAAGCTTTCTTT
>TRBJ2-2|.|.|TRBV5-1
CASSLEAASLTGELFF
TGCGCCAGCAGCTTGGAGGCAGCATCACTCACCGGGGAGCTGTTTTTT
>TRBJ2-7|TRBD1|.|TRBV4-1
CASSLDRDRAYEQYF
TGCGCCAGCAGCCTCGACCGGGACAGAGCCTACGAGCAGTACTTC
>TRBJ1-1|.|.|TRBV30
CAWSVSRVGGNTEAFF
TGTGCCTGGAGTGTTTCTCGGGTCGGGGGTAACACTGAAGCTTTCTTT
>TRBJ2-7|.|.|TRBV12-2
CASRSHLLGQGYEQYF
TGTGCAAGTCGCTCCCATTTGCTGGGACAGGGCTACGAGCAGTACTTC
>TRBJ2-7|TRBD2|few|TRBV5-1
CASSFGRTTSKDEQYF
TGCGCCAGCAGCTTCGGGAGGACGACCTCCAAGGACGAGCAGTACTTC
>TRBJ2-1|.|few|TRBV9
CASSVDAINEQFF
TGTGCCAGCAGCGTAGACGCGATCAATGAGCAGTTCTTC
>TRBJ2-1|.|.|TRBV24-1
CATSDPGLNNEQFF
TGTGCCACCAGTGACCCGGGACTCAACAATGAGCAGTTCTTC
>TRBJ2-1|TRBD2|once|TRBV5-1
CASSRRTSGASEQFF
TGCGCCAGCAGCCGGCGGACTAGCGGGGCCAGTGAGCAGTTCTTC
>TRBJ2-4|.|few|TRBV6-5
CASSYRDQKNIQYF
TGTGCCAGCAGTTACAGAGACCAGAAAAACATTCAGTACTTC
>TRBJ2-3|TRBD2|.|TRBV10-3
CAISGGLAGGPDTQYF
TGTGCCATCAGTGGGGGCCTAGCGGGAGGGCCAGATACGCAGTATTTT
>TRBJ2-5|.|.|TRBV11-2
CASSLEYVSYQETQYF
TGTGCCAGCAGCTTAGAGTATGTCAGCTACCAAGAGACCCAGTACTTC
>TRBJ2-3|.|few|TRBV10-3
CAISLKSTDTQYF
TGTGCCATCAGTCTGAAAAGTACAGATACGCAGTATTTT
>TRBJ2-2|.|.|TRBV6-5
CASSWDSGTGELFF
TGTGCCAGCAGTTGGGATTCCGGCACCGGGGAGCTGTTTTTT